The clone carrying this T cell receptor beta chain has a handful of counts. Antigen specificity is unknown. This sample was included in a study of cytomegalovirus exposure and HLA in healthy donors. Study summary: For the approximately 360 genotyped donors, roughly 81% fell within the Caucasian-associated ancestry cluster.

Regarding the study as a whole: The analysis excluded some indistinguishable V segments, including TRBV6-2 and TRBV6-3. According to the study, some 160 TCR beta chains were cytomegalovirus-associated.

It was with 60 Vbeta and 13 Jbeta primers that the PCR ran. Original handling: A follow-up analysis tallied 86 million or so unique TCR beta chains, roughly 11 million shared. Produced via immunoSEQ multiplex PCR; TCRdb's table is partial and in-frame only. Clone size and the V and J calls come from that table; the DNA yielded D and trimming. The table lists 130,000 or so clones, more than 70% of them singletons, with 4.2% in the top ten. Germline trimming cut 4 bases from V and 5 bases from J; bases unmatched to any gene: 4. CDR1 is SGHNT and CDR2 is YYREEE in the germline V gene (reference sequence). This CDR3 contains 14 residues.

The TCR originated in a man aged 45 to 65 in good health and CMV-seropositive. The V gene is TRBV5-4, the J gene TRBJ1-5; 9 bases fit TRBD1. The specimen was PBMCs. The CDR3 protein is CASSKQGAHQPQHF. CDR3 nucleotide sequence: TGTGCCAGCAGCAAACAGGGGGCGCATCAGCCCCAGCATTTT.